Shown below are 9 T cell receptor beta chains from a single sample sequenced in a study of T-cell memory formation after mild COVID-19. Via MiXCR, TCRdb re-called the 5' RACE reads, giving one row per CDR3 protein. The sample yields roughly 260,000 distinct CDR3 sequences, 16% seen once. Sequencing was done on a sample of PBMCs or a T cell subset sorted from them (not recorded which). The receptors derive from a man aged 18 to 30 who had mild COVID-19 (a few samples of this study predate the infection). Cell type and time point are not known.

The gene calls are TRBV6-6 and TRBJ2-7; a weak D match, TRBD2 (6 bases). The V and J ends lost 2 bases and 2 bases respectively, with 10 bases between them. The CDR3 covers 14 residues. Germline V gene sequence: CDR1 MNHNY, CDR2 SVGAGI (reference sequence). The DNA of the CDR3 is TGTGCCAGCAGTTACGCGGGATCCCCCTACGAGCAGTACGTC. It encodes CASSYAGSPYEQYV.

The chain carries TRBV6-6 and TRBJ2-5; the match to TRBD2 covers 9 bases. Losses at the gene ends were 2 bases for V and 5 bases for J; bases not matched to a gene: 18. Germline V gene lookup returns CDR1 MNHNY and CDR2 SVGAGI (reference sequence). The CDR3 covers 19 residues. The CDR3 loop reads CASSYPGLRGGASGETQYF. Written as DNA, the CDR3 is TGTGCCAGCAGTTACCCAGGACTTCGCGGGGGGGCCTCGGGGGAGACCCAGTACTTC.

This clonotype has only a few counts. The V call is TRBV5-6, the J call TRBJ2-2; no definite D call. Germline-derived CDR1 and CDR2 are SGHDT and YYEEEE. V was trimmed by 0 bases and J by 0 bases, leaving 9 bases between them. The CDR3 runs to 16 residues. The CDR3 bases are TGTGCCAGCAGCTTGGTGGGCAGCCCGAACACCGGGGAGCTGTTTTTT. It is translated as CASSLVGSPNTGELFF. Full variable domain (rest looked up from reference TRBV5-6 and TRBJ2-2): DAGVTQSPTHLIKTRGQQVTLRCSPKSGHDTVSWYQQALGQGPQFIFQYYEEEERQRGNFPDRFSGHQFPNYSSELNVNALLLGDSALYLCASSLVGSPNTGELFFGEGSRLTVL.

This rearrangement joins TRBV5-1 to TRBJ2-1; a possible D gene is TRBD2 (5 bases). V lost 3 bases and J 6 bases, leaving 10 bases between the germline ends. The CDR3 contains 13 residues. Germline loops: CDR1 SGHRS, CDR2 YFSETQ. The CDR3 loop is CASSSTAGNEQFF. DNA for the CDR3: TGCGCCAGCAGCTCGACGGCGGGCAATGAGCAGTTCTTC.

The chain carries TRBV4-2 and TRBJ2-1; a possible D gene is TRBD2 (6 bases). This CDR3 comprises 15 residues. CDR1 and CDR2 (germline): LGHNA, YNFKEQ. Trimming pared 1 base from V and 4 bases from J, leaving 11 bases between. As DNA, the CDR3 is TGTGCCAGCAGCCAAGGTGGCGGGGAGTACAATGAGCAGTTCTTC. Translating it yields CASSQGGGEYNEQFF.

The table lists this clonotype with a few counts. The J gene is TRBJ1-2, the V gene TRBV4-3; D is perhaps TRBD1 (6 bases). CDR3 length: 15 residues. Germline assignment: CDR1 LGHNA and CDR2 YSLEER. The ends were cut back, 0 bases at V and 8 bases at J, with 16 bases in the middle. CDR3 protein: CASSQEATGPWGYTF. The DNA of the CDR3 is TGCGCCAGCAGCCAAGAGGCGACAGGCCCTTGGGGCTACACCTTC.

The chain recombines TRBV5-5 with TRBJ1-4, with D maybe TRBD1 (6 bases). The V end lost 4 bases, the J end lost 5 bases, and 15 bases lay between the germline ends. The CDR3 spans 15 residues. Germline CDR1 and CDR2: SGHKS and YYEKEE (reference sequence). CDR3 in amino acids: CASSPETGGNEKLFF. CDR3 sequence (DNA): TGTGCCAGCAGCCCGGAGACAGGCGGAAATGAAAAACTGTTTTTT.

In its sample, this clonotype was seen once. The V gene is TRBV18, the J gene TRBJ1-1, with a weak D call TRBD1 (6 bases). V was cut by 3 bases and J by 1 base, with 12 bases left in between. Germline CDR1 and CDR2: KGHSH and LQKENI. The CDR3 loop spans 15 amino acids. The CDR3 DNA sequence: TGTGCCAGCTCACCGGGGGCCGGGGAGAACACTGAAGCTTTCTTT. Encoded protein: CASSPGAGENTEAFF.

The V gene is TRBV7-9, the J gene TRBJ1-5; a weak D match, TRBD1 (5 bases). The length of the CDR3 is 14 residues. Germline CDR1 reads SEHNR; CDR2 reads FQNEAQ (reference sequence). Trimming pared 2 bases from V and 6 bases from J, leaving 11 bases between. The CDR3 loop reads CASSLSGLGQPQHF. CDR3 DNA sequence: TGTGCCAGCAGCTTATCAGGGTTGGGTCAGCCCCAGCATTTT. Variable domain in full (rest from reference TRBV7-9 and TRBJ1-5): DTGVSQNPRHKITKRGQNVTFRCDPISEHNRLYWYRQTLGQGPEFLTYFQNEAQLEKSRLLSDRFSAERPKGSFSTLEIQRTEQGDSAMYLCASSLSGLGQPQHFGDGTRLSIL.